The 4 T cell receptor beta chains in this list originate from one sample, sequenced in a study of T cells in Graves' hyperthyroidism and ophthalmopathy. Using RNA transcripts as the source, TCR beta CDR3 regions were amplified. First-round RT-PCR of the TCR CDR3 relied on the HTBI primer set. TCRdb processed the multiplex PCR reads anew with MiXCR; each CDR3 protein has one entry. The table shows about 400,000 distinct CDR3 sequences, with 15% to 18% occurring only once. The sequenced sample was blood. Receptors originate from a young woman with Graves' hyperthyroidism.

This clonotype was picked up many times. The chain is built from TRBV2 and TRBJ1-1; TRBD1 might be the D (5 bases). V was clipped by 6 bases and J by 5 bases, with 13 bases between them. The CDR3 spans 13 residues. Per the germline V gene, CDR1 is SNHLY and CDR2 is FYNNEI. The CDR3 loop reads CASRGTVGTEAFF. The CDR3 DNA sequence: TGTGCCAGCAGGGGGACGGTGGGGACTGAAGCTTTCTTT.

Many counts were recorded for this clonotype. CDR3 region: CASSELAGGDNEQFF. The CDR3 region has the DNA TGTGCCAGCAGCGAACTAGCGGGAGGGGACAATGAGCAGTTCTTC. The chain links TRBV2 to TRBJ2-1; TRBD2 aligns across 13 bases. CDR1 is SNHLY and CDR2 is FYNNEI in the germline V gene. V lost 6 bases and J lost 5; bases outside the gene matches: 4. This CDR3 has 15 residues.

The sample holds a few counts of this clonotype. The chain combines TRBV11-2 with TRBJ2-2; D is undetermined. This CDR3 has 11 residues. Germline CDR1 and CDR2: SGHAT and FQNNGV. Trimming took 1 base from V and 13 from J, leaving 7 bases between them. The CDR3 region is CASSLGLGLFF. The CDR3 DNA follows: TGTGCCAGCAGCTTAGGGTTGGGGCTGTTTTTT.

This clonotype has ten or more counts. The V gene is TRBV28, the J gene TRBJ2-3; the D is unclear. Germline assignment: CDR1 MDHEN and CDR2 SYDVKM. Trimming removed 6 bases from V and 2 bases from J, with 12 bases in between. This CDR3 has 14 residues. The CDR3, as DNA: TGTGCCAGCAGACTACGGCACTACACAGATACGCAGTATTTT. Translated: CASRLRHYTDTQYF.